The T cell receptor (beta chain) described here comes from a study of beta chain features in type 1 diabetes. Study-wide findings and caveats: The naive, central memory and Treg TCRB repertoires showed an apparent similarity that was greater among patients than among healthy donors. Significant though moderate, a shortening of TCRB CDR3s appeared in all four CD4+ subsets of Type 1 diabetes patients.

This CDR3 contains 14 residues. Germline V lookup: CDR1 SEHNR, CDR2 FQNEAQ (reference sequence). Trimming removed 1 base at V and 6 bases at J, with 10 bases between. This clone was counted between two and nine times. Its antigen is as yet unknown. Investigators reverse transcribed all isolated RNA, so they sequenced expressed TCRB transcripts. An average of around 3.4 million reads was obtained for naive, central memory and regulatory T cell samples. The protocol was immunoSEQ multiplex PCR, while the TCRdb copy is restricted to in-frame clones and leaves out a portion. This sample has 500,000 to 850,000 clones; more than 12% occur once, and the top ten carry roughly 0.04%.

This rearrangement joins TRBV7-9 to TRBJ2-1; D might be TRBD1 (5 bases). The sample comprised naive CD4+ T cells from blood. The origin of this receptor is a man younger than 35 with type 1 diabetes. DNA of the CDR3: TGTGCCAGCAGCTTAGTGACAGAAAGCAATGAGCAGTTCTTC. This translates into CASSLVTESNEQFF. Full variable domain (remainder filled in from reference TRBV7-9 and TRBJ2-1): DTGVSQNPRHKITKRGQNVTFRCDPISEHNRLYWYRQTLGQGPEFLTYFQNEAQLEKSRLLSDRFSAERPKGSFSTLEIQRTEQGDSAMYLCASSLVTESNEQFFGPGTRLTVL.